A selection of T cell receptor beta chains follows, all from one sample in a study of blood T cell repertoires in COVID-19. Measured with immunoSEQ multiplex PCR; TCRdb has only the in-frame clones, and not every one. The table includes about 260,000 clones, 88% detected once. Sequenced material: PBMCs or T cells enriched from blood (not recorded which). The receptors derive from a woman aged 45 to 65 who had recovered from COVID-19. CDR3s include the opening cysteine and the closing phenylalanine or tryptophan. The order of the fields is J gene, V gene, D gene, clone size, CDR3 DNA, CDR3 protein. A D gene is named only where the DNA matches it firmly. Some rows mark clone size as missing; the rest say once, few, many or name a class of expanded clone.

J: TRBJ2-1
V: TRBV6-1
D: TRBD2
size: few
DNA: TGTGCCAGCAGTGAAATAGGGCGGGAGCTCGATGAGCAGTTCTTC
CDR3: CASSEIGRELDEQFF

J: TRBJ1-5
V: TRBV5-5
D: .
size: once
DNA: TGTGCCAGCAGCGCGTACAGGGTTGATCAGCCCCAGCATTTT
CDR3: CASSAYRVDQPQHF

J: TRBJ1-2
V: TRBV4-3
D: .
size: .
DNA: TGCGCCAGCAGCCAAGATCCCCGACAGCCCGGTGGCTACACCTTC
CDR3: CASSQDPRQPGGYTF

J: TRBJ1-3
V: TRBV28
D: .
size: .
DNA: TGTGCCAGCAGCCAGACTGCGTCTGGAAACACCATATATTTT
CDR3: CASSQTASGNTIYF

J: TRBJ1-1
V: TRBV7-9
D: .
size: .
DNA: TGTGCCAGCCTACTCATAGTGAACACTGAAGCTTTCTTT
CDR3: CASLLIVNTEAFF

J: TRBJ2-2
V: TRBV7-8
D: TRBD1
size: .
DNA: TGTGCCAGCAGCTCCAGGGTAGGGGGCAACACCGGGGAGCTGTTTTTT
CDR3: CASSSRVGGNTGELFF

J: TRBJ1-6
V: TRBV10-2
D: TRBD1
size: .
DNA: TGCGCCAGCAGTCGGGACAGCTTGTTTGGGGAAAATAATTCACCCCTCCACTTT
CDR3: CASSRDSLFGENNSPLHF

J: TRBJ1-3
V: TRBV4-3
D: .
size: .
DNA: TGCGCCAGCAGCCAAGTAGCTGTTTCCTCTGCGAGCACCATATATTTT
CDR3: CASSQVAVSSASTIYF

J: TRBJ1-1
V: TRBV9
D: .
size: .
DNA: TGTGCCAGCAGCCCACCCCCGGGGGGAGCTTTCTTT
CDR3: CASSPPPGGAFF

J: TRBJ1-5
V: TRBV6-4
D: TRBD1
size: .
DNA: TGTGCCAGCTCCGACAGGGCTAATCAGCCCCAGCATTTT
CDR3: CASSDRANQPQHF

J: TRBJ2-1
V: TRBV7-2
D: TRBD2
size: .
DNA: TGTGCCAGCAGCTTGGGTAGCGGGAGATACAATGAGCAGTTCTTC
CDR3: CASSLGSGRYNEQFF

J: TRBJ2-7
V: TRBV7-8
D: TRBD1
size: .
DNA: TGTGCCAGCAGCTTAGGGGACAGGGTCCGCGAGCAGTACTTC
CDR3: CASSLGDRVREQYF

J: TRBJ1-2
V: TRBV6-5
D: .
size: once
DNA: TGTGCCGGCCAGCGGCCGGGGTATGGCTACACCTTC
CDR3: CAGQRPGYGYTF

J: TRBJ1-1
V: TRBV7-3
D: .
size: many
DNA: TGTGCCAGCAGCTTGCGGGGTGACACTGAAGCTTTCTTT
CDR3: CASSLRGDTEAFF

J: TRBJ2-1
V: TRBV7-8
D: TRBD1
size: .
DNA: TGTGCCAGCAGCTCCCAGGGGACAGGGAACAATGAGCAGTTCTTC
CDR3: CASSSQGTGNNEQFF

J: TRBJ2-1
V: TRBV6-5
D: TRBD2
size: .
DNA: TGTGCCAGCAGTTACTTAGCGGGCCCCCCTTCCAATGAGCAGTTCTTC
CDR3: CASSYLAGPPSNEQFF

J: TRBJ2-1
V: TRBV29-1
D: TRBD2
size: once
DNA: TGCAGCGTTATCCGGTTAGATCTAGCGGGAGGGGAGCAGTTCTTC
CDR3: CSVIRLDLAGGEQFF

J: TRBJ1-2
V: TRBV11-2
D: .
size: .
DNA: TGTGCCAGCAGCTTAGATCGGGCAGGGGAGAGGGGCTACACCTTC
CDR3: CASSLDRAGERGYTF

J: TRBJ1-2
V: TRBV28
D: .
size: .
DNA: TGTGCCAGCAGTCTTCAGGGTTATGGCTACACCTTC
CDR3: CASSLQGYGYTF

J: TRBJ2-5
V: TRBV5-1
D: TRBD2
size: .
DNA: TGCGCCAGCAGCTTGTTACCGGGACTAGAGAGGGAGACCCAGTACTTC
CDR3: CASSLLPGLERETQYF

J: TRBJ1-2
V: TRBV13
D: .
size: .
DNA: TGTGCCAGCAGCCGAGGGCCCCCCGGACAGGGCTACACCTTC
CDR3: CASSRGPPGQGYTF

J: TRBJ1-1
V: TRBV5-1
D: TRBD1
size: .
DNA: TGCGCCAGCAGCCCCAGGACAGGGTTTACTGAAGCTTTCTTT
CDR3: CASSPRTGFTEAFF

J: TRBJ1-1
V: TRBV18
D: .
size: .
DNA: TGTGCCAGCTCACCCACGGAGGGGTACACTGAAGCTTTCTTT
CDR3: CASSPTEGYTEAFF

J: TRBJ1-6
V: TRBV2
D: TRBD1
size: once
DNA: TGTGCCAGCACAAAACAGGGGAGTGAGGTTTCACCCCTCCACTTT
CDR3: CASTKQGSEVSPLHF

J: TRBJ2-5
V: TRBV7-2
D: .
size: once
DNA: TGTGCCAGCAGCTTAAAGGGGGTTGTAAGACAAGAGACCCAGTACTTC
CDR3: CASSLKGVVRQETQYF

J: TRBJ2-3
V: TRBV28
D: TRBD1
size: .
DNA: TGTGCCAGCAGTTTGGGGACAGGACGAACTCCAACAGATACGCAGTATTTT
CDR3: CASSLGTGRTPTDTQYF

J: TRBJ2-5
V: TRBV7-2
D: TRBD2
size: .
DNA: TGTGCCAGCAGCTCTAGCGGGACCCAAGAGACCCAGTACTTC
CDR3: CASSSSGTQETQYF

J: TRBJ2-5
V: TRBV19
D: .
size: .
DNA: TGTGCCAGTAGTGCGGGCGGGTGGGCAGAGACCCAGTACTTC
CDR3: CASSAGGWAETQYF

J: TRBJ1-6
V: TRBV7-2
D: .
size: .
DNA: TGTGCCAGCAGCACGCGGACAGACTCGGGATCACCCCTCCACTTT
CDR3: CASSTRTDSGSPLHF